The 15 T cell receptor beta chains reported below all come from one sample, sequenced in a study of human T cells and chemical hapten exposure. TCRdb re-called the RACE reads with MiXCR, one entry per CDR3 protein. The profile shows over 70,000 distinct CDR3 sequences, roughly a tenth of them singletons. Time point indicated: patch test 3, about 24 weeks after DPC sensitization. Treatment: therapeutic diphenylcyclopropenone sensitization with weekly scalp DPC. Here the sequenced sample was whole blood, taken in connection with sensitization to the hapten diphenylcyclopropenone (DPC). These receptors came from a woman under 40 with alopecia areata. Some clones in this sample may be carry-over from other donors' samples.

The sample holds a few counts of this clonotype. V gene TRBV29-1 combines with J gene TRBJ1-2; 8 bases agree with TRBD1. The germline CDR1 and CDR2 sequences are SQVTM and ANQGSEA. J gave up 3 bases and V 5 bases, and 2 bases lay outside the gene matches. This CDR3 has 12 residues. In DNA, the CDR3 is TGCAGCGTTCAGGGGGCGGACTATGGCTACACCTTC. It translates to CSVQGADYGYTF. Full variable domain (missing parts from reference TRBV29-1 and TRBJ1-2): SAVISQKPSRDICQRGTSLTIQCQVDSQVTMMFWYRQQPGQSLTLIATANQGSEATYESGFVIDKFPISRPNLTFSTLTVSNMSPEDSSIYLCSVQGADYGYTFGSGTRLTVV.

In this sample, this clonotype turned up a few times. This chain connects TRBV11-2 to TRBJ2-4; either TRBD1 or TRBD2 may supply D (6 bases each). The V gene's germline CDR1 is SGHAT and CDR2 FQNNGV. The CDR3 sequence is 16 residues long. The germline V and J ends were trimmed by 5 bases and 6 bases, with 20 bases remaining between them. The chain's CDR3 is CASSLLRGQQRNIQYF. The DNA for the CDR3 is TGTGCCAGCAGCCTTTTACGGGGGCAACAACGAAACATTCAGTACTTC.

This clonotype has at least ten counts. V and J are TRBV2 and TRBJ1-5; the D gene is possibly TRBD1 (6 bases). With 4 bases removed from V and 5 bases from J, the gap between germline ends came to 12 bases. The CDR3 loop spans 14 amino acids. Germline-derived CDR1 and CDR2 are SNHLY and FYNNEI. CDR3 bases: TGTGCCAGCAGTGTTTTGGGGGCGGATCAGCCCCAGCATTTT. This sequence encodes CASSVLGADQPQHF.

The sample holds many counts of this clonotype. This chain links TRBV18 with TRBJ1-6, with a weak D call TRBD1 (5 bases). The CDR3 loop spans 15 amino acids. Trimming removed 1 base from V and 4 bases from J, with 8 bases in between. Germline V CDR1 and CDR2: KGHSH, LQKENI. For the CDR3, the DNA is TGTGCCAGCTCACCACGACAGAATTATAATTCACCCCTCCACTTT. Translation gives CASSPRQNYNSPLHF.

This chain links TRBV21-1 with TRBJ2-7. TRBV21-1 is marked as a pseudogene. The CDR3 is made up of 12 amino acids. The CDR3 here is CASSKAAGEQYV. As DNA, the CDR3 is TGTGCCAGCAGCAAAGCGGCAGGCGAGCAGTACGTC.

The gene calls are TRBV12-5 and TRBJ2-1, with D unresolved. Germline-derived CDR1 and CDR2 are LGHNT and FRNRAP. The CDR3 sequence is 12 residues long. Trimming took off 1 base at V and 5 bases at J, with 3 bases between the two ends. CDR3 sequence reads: CASGLGDNEQFF. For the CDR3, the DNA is TGTGCTAGTGGTTTGGGGGACAATGAGCAGTTCTTC.

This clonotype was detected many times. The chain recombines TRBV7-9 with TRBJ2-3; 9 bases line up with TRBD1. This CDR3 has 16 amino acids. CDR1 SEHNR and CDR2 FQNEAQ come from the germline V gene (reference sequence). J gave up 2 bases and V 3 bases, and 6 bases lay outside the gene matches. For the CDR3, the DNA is TGTGCCAGCAGCTTTGACTGGACAGGGGACACAGATACGCAGTATTTT. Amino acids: CASSFDWTGDTDTQYF.

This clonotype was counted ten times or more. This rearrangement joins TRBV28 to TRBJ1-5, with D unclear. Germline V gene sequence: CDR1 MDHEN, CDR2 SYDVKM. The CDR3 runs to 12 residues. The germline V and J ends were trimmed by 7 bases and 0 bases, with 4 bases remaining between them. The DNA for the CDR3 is TGTGCCAGCACCTTTAGCAATCAGCCCCAGCATTTT. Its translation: CASTFSNQPQHF.

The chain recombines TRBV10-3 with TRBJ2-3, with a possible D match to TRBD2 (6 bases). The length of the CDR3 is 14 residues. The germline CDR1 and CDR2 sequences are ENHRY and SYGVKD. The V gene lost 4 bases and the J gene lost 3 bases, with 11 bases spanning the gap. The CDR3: CAISASVRTDTQYF. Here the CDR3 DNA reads TGTGCCATCAGTGCTAGCGTCCGGACAGATACGCAGTATTTT.

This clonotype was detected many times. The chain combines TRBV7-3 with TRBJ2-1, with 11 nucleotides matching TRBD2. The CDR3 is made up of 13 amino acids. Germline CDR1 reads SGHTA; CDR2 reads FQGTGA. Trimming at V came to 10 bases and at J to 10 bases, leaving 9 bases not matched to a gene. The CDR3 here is CATSTSGIGEQFF. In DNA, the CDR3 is TGTGCCACCTCGACTAGCGGGATCGGCGAGCAGTTCTTC.

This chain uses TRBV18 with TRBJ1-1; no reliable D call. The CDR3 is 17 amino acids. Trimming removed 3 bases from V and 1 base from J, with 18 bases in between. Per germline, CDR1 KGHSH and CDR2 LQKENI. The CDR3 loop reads CASSPMGPDGRNTEAFF. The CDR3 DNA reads TGTGCCAGCTCACCCATGGGCCCCGACGGGAGGAACACTGAAGCTTTCTTT. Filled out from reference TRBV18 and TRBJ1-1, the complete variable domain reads NAGVMQNPRHLVRRRGQEARLRCSPMKGHSHVYWYRQLPEEGLKFMVYLQKENIIDESGMPKERFSAEFPKEGPSILRIQQVVRGDSAAYFCASSPMGPDGRNTEAFFGQGTRLTVV.

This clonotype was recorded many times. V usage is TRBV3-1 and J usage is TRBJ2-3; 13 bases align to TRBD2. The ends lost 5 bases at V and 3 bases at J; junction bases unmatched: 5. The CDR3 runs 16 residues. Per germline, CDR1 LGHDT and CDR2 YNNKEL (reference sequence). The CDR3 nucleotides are TGTGCCAGCAGCAAAACTAGCGGGGGGGCTACAGATACGCAGTATTTT. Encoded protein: CASSKTSGGATDTQYF.

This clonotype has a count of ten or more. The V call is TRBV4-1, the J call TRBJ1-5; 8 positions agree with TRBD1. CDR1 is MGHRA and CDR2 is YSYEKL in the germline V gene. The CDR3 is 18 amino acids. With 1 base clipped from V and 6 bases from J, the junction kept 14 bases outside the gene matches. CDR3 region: CASSQVNPGTGFFQPQHF. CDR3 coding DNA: TGCGCCAGCAGCCAAGTCAACCCCGGGACAGGCTTCTTTCAGCCCCAGCATTTT.

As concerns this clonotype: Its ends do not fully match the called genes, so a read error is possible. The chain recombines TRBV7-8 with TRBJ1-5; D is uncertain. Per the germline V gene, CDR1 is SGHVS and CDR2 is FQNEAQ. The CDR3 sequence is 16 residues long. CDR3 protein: CASSLAYGNSNRPQHF. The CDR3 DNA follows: TGTGCCAGCAGCTTAGCGTACGGCAATAGCAATCGGCCCCAGCATTTT.

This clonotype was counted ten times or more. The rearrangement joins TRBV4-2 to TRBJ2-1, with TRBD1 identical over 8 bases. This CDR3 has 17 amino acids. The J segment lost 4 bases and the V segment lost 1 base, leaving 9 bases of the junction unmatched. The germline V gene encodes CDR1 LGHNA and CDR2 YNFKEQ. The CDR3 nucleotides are TGTGCCAGCAGCCAAGGGCCCACAGGGGGAACATACAATGAGCAGTTCTTC. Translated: CASSQGPTGGTYNEQFF.